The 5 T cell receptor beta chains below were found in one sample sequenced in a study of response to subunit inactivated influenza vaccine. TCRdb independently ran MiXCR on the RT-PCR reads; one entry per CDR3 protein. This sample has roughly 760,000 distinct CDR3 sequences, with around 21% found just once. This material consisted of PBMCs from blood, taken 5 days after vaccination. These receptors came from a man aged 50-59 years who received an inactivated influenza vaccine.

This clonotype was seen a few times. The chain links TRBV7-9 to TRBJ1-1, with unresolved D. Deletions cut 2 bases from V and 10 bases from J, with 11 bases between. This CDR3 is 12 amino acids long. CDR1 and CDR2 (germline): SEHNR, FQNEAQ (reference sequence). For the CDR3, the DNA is TGTGCCAGCAGCTTAATTACGGCTCCAGCTTTCTTT. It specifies CASSLITAPAFF.

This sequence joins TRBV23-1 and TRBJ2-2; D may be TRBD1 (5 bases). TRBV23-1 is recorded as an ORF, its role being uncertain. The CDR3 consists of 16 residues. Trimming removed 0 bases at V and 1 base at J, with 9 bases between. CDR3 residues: CASSQSRQGNTGELFF. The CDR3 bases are TGCGCCAGCAGTCAATCGCGGCAGGGGAACACCGGGGAGCTGTTTTTT.

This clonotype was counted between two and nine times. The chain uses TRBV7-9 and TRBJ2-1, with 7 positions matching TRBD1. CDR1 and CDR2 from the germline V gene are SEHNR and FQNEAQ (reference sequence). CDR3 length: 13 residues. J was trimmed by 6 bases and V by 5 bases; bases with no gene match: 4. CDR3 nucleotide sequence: TGTGCCAGCAGCCCGGGACAGCCCAATGAGCAGTTCTTC. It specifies CASSPGQPNEQFF.

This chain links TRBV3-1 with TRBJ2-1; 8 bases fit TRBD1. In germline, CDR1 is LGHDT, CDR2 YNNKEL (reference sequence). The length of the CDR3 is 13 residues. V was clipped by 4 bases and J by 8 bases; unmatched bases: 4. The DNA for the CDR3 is TGTGCCAGCAGCCCCGGGGACAGGTATGAGCAGTTCTTC. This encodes CASSPGDRYEQFF.

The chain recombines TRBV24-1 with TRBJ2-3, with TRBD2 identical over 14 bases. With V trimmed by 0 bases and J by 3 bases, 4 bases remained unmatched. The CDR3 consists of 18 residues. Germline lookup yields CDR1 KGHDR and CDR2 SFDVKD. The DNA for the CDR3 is TGTGCCACCAGTGATTTGCATGGGACTAGCGGGAGTACAGATACGCAGTATTTT. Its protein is CATSDLHGTSGSTDTQYF.